Reported below is one T cell receptor beta chain. Its target antigen remains unknown. Per-base quality was not reported, and no clone a single base away is much larger than it. Genomic DNA was extracted with the Qiagen DNeasy kit from unsorted PBMCs and from negatively selected CD4+ and CD8+ fractions. Amplification of TCR beta CDR3 regions was done by immunoSEQ multiplex PCR with primers that anneal to V and J segments. A synthetic immune receptor repertoire was used to minimize amplification bias, and remaining bias was computationally removed after sequencing. The source study handled its data this way. Custom Python scripts were used to quantify repertoire diversity as the Shannon entropy index. Unsorted, CD4+ and CD8+ repertoires were analyzed separately, except in combined analyses where CD4+ and CD8+ sequences were merged in silico. Clonal expansion was defined as a frequency increase of at least 2-fold after treatment compared with C1D1, and clones undetected at baseline were assigned a pseudocount of 0.5. Clones with 0 or 1 copy at C1D1 were classified as singleton clones, and clones with 2 or more copies were classified as non-singleton clones. By matching protein sequences in sorted samples from the same patient, clones expanded in unsorted samples were annotated as CD4+, CD8+ or unknown. Diversity changes from C1D1 to C4D1 were tested in paired samples using Wilcoxon tests. This is the immuneACCESS table as TCRdb keeps it, with only in-frame sequences that have V and J called. A part of the clones is gone; compared with another copy, unresolved V genes explain less than half, and the rest is unexplained. V, J and clone size reflect that table, while D and trimming were determined from the DNA. The table for this sample lists tens of thousands of clones; 71% of them were counted only once. About 17% of the sample is taken by the ten largest.

This specimen belongs to a study of PD-1 blockade in classical Hodgkin lymphoma (dated by TCRdb to 2018 to 2021). With respect to the entire study: Nivolumab dosing was 3 mg/kg intravenously every 2 weeks, continuing until either disease progression or unacceptable toxicity. To define a peripheral blood immune signature of response to PD-1 blockade in classical Hodgkin lymphoma, the study combined TCR beta sequencing with CyTOF.

Interpreted using the paper, the time point label stands for: cycle 1 day 1 (C1D1), immediately before nivolumab initiation. Relapse after autologous stem cell transplantation had occurred in all trial patients, and cohorts A, B and C were distinguished by prior brentuximab vedotin exposure. The trial cohort included 55 to 65 patients with relapsed/refractory classical Hodgkin lymphoma, and each patient had a best overall response of complete response, partial response or progressive disease. Trial patients were treated with single-agent nivolumab in the multi-cohort phase II CheckMate 205 trial. An independent review committee assessed best overall response using the 2007 International Working Group response criteria. Trial PBMCs were obtained immediately prior to nivolumab initiation (C1D1) and on therapy at cycle 2 day 1 and cycle 4 day 1. Peripheral blood was collected in 8 mL Vacutainer Cell Preparation Tubes, from which PBMCs were isolated by centrifugation and then cryopreserved.

Findings and caveats that apply to the study as a whole: Patients starting nivolumab less than 1 year after ASCT had lower diversity and were excluded from later analyses to avoid confounding by immune reconstitution. The study covered only a single clinical trial cohort, and the causes of the repertoire differences, possibly disease activity or prior therapy, were still not defined. Baseline TCR diversity was reported as lower in newly diagnosed patients than in healthy donors, and lower still in relapsed/refractory patients. A significant rise by C4D1 was seen in CD4+ but not CD8+ TCR diversity (p=0.0027 vs p=0.16), with the rise being most apparent in complete responders (p=0.02). Trial patients achieving complete response had baseline diversity similar to newly diagnosed patients, whereas partial responders and progressors had significantly lower diversity.

Counted from cysteine to phenylalanine, this CDR3 has 12 amino acids. CDR3 DNA is the only sequence kept; it has 36 bases, read in frame from the first base. CDR1 is given as MNHNY and CDR2 as SVGAGI, both from the germline V gene (reference sequence). The germline V end is reduced by 8 bases and the J end by 9 bases; junction bases left unmatched: 7. This receptor was taken from a human donor with classical Hodgkin lymphoma. Sequencing used peripheral blood mononuclear cells (PBMCs), obtained at baseline. The V and J genes are TRBV6-6 and TRBJ1-5; TRBD1 matches 7 bases in the middle. The CDR3 protein sequence reads: CASHDRVAPQHF. The nucleotides are TGTGCCAGCCATGACAGGGTGGCGCCCCAGCATTTT.